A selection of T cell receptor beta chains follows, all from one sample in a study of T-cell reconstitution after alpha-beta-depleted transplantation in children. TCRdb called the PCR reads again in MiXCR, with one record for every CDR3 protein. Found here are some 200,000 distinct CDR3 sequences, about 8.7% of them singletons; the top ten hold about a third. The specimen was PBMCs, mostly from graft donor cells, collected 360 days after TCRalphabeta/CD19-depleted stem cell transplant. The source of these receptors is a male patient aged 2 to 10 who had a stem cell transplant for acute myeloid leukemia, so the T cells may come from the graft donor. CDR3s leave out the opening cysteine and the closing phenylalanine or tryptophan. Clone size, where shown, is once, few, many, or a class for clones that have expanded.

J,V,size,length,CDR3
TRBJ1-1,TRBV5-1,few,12,ASSLTGVDTEAF
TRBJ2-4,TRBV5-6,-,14,ASSEMGAGAKNIQY
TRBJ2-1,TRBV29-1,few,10,SVEGRSRGQF
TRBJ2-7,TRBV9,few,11,ASSPDRSYEQY
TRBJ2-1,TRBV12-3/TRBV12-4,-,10,ASSFLGGGGF
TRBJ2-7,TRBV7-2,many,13,ASSLRQGVSYEQY
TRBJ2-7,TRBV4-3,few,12,ASSQGLESYEQY
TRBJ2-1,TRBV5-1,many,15,ASSLDGASGFYNEQF
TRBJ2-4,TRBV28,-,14,ASSLRVGLAKNIQY
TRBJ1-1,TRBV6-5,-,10,AVQGAPTEAF
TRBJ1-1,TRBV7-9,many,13,ASSLADREDTEAF
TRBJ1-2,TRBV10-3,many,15,AISESSGQGSNYGYT
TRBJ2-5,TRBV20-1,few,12,SASPSGVQETQY
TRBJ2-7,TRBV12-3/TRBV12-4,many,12,ASSFRTGMHEQY
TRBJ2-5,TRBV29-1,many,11,SVDRAGGETQY
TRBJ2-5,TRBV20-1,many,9,SAQREETQY
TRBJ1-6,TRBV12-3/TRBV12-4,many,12,ASSLLGWDSPLH
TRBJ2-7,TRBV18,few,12,ASSLTGQNYEQY
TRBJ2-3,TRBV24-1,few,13,ATRYRDSPTDTQY
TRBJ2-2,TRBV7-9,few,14,ASNERQGSNTGELF
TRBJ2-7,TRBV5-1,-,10,ASSFQAGEQY
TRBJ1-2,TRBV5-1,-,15,ASSFIRGQGVNYGYT
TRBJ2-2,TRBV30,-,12,AWSRDSKVGELF
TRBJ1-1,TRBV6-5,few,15,ASSPGTGEWVGTEAF
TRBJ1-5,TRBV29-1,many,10,SVAWANQPQH
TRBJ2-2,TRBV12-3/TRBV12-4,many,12,ASTQTSNTGELF
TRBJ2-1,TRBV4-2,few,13,ASSRGLEWYNEQF
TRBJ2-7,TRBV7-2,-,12,ASSLESGRGEQY
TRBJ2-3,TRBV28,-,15,ASSPPTGAYSTDTQY
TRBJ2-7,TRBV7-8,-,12,ASSFRDRVYEQY